Listed below are T cell receptor beta chains from one sample, sequenced in a study of CD8 T cells in Susac syndrome. Using its own MiXCR run on the immunoSEQ multiplex PCR reads, TCRdb lists one record per CDR3 protein. Here the sample spans about 400,000 distinct CDR3 sequences, approximately 85% being singletons. Sequenced sample: CD8+ T cells from PBMCs. Source of these receptors: a human donor with multiple sclerosis. CDR3s include the opening cysteine and the closing phenylalanine or tryptophan. D genes are given only for firm matches. Expanded clones are given a class, and other clones once, few, many or no size at all.

v_gene	len	abundance	d_gene	j_gene	CDR3aa	CDR3nt
TRBV9	16	NA	NA	TRBJ2-1	CASSEYGVSSYNEQFF	TGTGCCAGCAGCGAATACGGGGTGAGCTCCTACAATGAGCAGTTCTTC
TRBV5-4	15	NA	TRBD2	TRBJ2-1	CASSLLAGVYNEQFF	TGTGCCAGCAGCTTGCTAGCGGGAGTCTACAATGAGCAGTTCTTC
TRBV27	16	NA	TRBD2	TRBJ2-1	CASSLSGLAGGYEQFF	TGTGCCAGCAGTTTATCGGGGCTAGCGGGAGGTTATGAGCAGTTCTTC
TRBV30	14	once	NA	TRBJ2-1	CAWSEGRGVDEQFF	TGTGCCTGGAGTGAGGGACGGGGAGTGGATGAGCAGTTCTTC
TRBV24-1	14	once	NA	TRBJ2-3	CATSGPRSTDTQYF	TGTGCCACCAGTGGCCCCCGAAGCACAGATACGCAGTATTTT
TRBV4-1	13	NA	NA	TRBJ2-3	CASSQDRGDTQYF	TGCGCCAGCAGCCAAGATCGGGGAGATACGCAGTATTTT
TRBV28	13	NA	NA	TRBJ2-3	CASNSLKRDTQYF	TGTGCCAGCAATTCCTTAAAGAGAGATACGCAGTATTTT
TRBV29-1	12	NA	NA	TRBJ1-1	CSVLGGYTEAFF	TGCAGCGTCCTCGGAGGGTACACTGAAGCTTTCTTT
TRBV19	14	NA	NA	TRBJ2-2	CASSLGAVTGELFF	TGTGCCAGTAGTTTGGGGGCTGTGACCGGGGAGCTGTTTTTT
TRBV6-5	18	NA	NA	TRBJ2-3	CASSYGGGYESSTDTQYF	TGTGCCAGCAGTTACGGGGGAGGATATGAATCTAGCACAGATACGCAGTATTTT
TRBV10-1	18	once	TRBD1	TRBJ1-1	CASSEHGTVNSMNTEAFF	TGCGCCAGCAGTGAGCATGGGACAGTTAACTCAATGAACACTGAAGCTTTCTTT
TRBV27	13	NA	NA	TRBJ2-5	CASRRGVSETQYF	TGTGCCAGCAGGCGCGGGGTTTCGGAGACCCAGTACTTC
TRBV29-1	12	NA	NA	TRBJ2-1	CSVDKSGNEQFF	TGCAGCGTCGACAAATCCGGGAATGAGCAGTTCTTC
TRBV27	16	NA	TRBD2	TRBJ2-3	CASSFLLAETPDTQYF	TGTGCCAGCAGTTTCTTACTAGCGGAAACACCAGATACGCAGTATTTT
TRBV3-1	16	NA	NA	TRBJ2-5	CASSQDDGGPLETQYF	TGTGCCAGCAGCCAAGATGACGGGGGGCCTTTGGAGACCCAGTACTTC
TRBV6-5	11	NA	NA	TRBJ1-2	CASASFRGYTF	TGTGCCAGTGCGTCTTTTCGGGGCTACACCTTC
TRBV4-1	15	once	NA	TRBJ1-1	CASSQAESLNTEAFF	TGCGCCAGCAGCCAAGCGGAAAGTCTGAACACTGAAGCTTTCTTT
TRBV19	16	few	TRBD2	TRBJ2-3	CASSIEVAGVVDTQYF	TGTGCCAGTAGTATAGAGGTAGCGGGAGTCGTAGATACGCAGTATTTT
TRBV11-2	15	NA	TRBD1	TRBJ2-7	CASSPPRQGFNEQYF	TGTGCCAGCAGCCCCCCCCGACAGGGATTTAACGAGCAGTACTTC
TRBV5-1	16	NA	TRBD1	TRBJ2-1	CASVPGQGGYYNEQFF	TGCGCCAGCGTCCCGGGACAGGGGGGATACTACAATGAGCAGTTCTTC
TRBV29-1	17	NA	TRBD2	TRBJ2-2	CSVTGTSGVGVTGELFF	TGCAGCGTCACTGGGACTAGCGGGGTTGGTGTCACCGGGGAGCTGTTTTTT
TRBV19	12	few	NA	TRBJ1-1	CASGTVNTEAFF	TGTGCCAGTGGGACGGTGAACACTGAAGCTTTCTTT
TRBV4-1	17	NA	TRBD1	TRBJ1-1	CASSRTPSGQGGSEAFF	TGCGCCAGCAGCCGGACCCCGTCCGGACAGGGGGGCTCTGAAGCTTTCTTT
TRBV9	15	NA	TRBD2	TRBJ2-1	CASSVGGTSGNEQFF	TGTGCCAGCAGCGTAGGAGGGACTAGCGGAAATGAGCAGTTCTTC
TRBV27	15	NA	NA	TRBJ1-1	CASSFVFGGNTEAFF	TGTGCCAGCAGTTTTGTATTCGGGGGGAACACTGAAGCTTTCTTT
TRBV29-1	15	NA	NA	TRBJ1-1	CSVEVRMFGPTEAFF	TGCAGCGTTGAAGTACGAATGTTTGGGCCCACTGAAGCTTTCTTT